This T cell receptor beta chain was identified during a study of breast tumors, draining lymph nodes, adjacent tissues (dated by TCRdb to about 2016). Regarding the study in general: The study compared TCR beta repertoires across tumor, adjacent nontumor tissue and axillary lymph nodes from breast cancer patients. The study was designed to assess the relationships and possible T-cell exchange between tumor, surrounding tissue and draining lymph node repertoires in human breast cancer.

This clonotype was seen at least ten times. No cognate antigen has been identified for it. Qualities for individual bases were not recorded, and no much larger clone is one base off. Beyond this particular receptor, the publication reports: The conclusion that tumor T cells originate in lymph nodes was presented as consistent with a hypothesis rather than as directly demonstrated. The data were judged consistent with most tumor T cells deriving from the lymph node and then expanding within tumor tissue. Tumors showed preferential V and J gene usage, and their T-cell repertoire diversity fell below that of lymph nodes yet above that of nontumor tissue. Tumor and nontumor tissue repertoires were found to be significantly more similar in luminal-like than in basal-like breast cancer.

The CDR1 and CDR2 encoded by the germline V gene are SGHRS and YFSETQ. V is cut back by 3 bases and J by 5 bases, with 8 bases in the junction unmatched. The CDR3 runs 16 residues from the cysteine to the phenylalanine. Of the read, only the CDR3 DNA is kept; its 48 bases are in frame from base 1. Sequencer: Illumina HiSeq 2000. TCR beta chain libraries were generated by multiplex PCR amplification. The amplified TCR beta chain products were analyzed by high-throughput sequencing. In TCRdb, the public reads were trimmed at Q25 with fastp and aligned with MiXCR, with productive beta chains retained. Entries are consolidated by CDR3 protein sequence, retaining the most common genes and DNA. The sample table shows tens of thousands of distinct CDR3 sequences, and 20% to 25% are seen once. The top ten clones comprise 6.5% to 8% of the sample.

What was sequenced was breast tumor tissue. This chain joins TRBV5-1 to TRBJ1-5; 10 bases in the junction line up with TRBD1. This TCR was sampled from a female donor with breast cancer. Some clones in this sample may be carry-over from other donors' samples. The CDR3 amino acid sequence is: CASSSPGQGNYQPQHF. Here is the DNA: TGCGCCAGCAGCTCGCCGGGACAGGGGAACTATCAGCCCCAGCATTTT. The full variable domain, with segments outside the CDR3 supplied by the reference TRBV5-1 and TRBJ1-5 proteins, appears as KAGVTQTPRYLIKTRGQQVTLSCSPISGHRSVSWYQQTPGQGLQFLFEYFSETQRNKGNFPGRFSGRQFSNSRSEMNVSTLELGDSALYLCASSSPGQGNYQPQHFGDGTRLSIL.